A single sample is the source of the 15 T cell receptor beta chains below, sequenced in a study of beta chain features in type 1 diabetes. Whole-study results and caveats: There was a moderate but significant shortening of TCRB CDR3s in all four CD4+ subsets of Type 1 diabetes patients.

These receptors have no known antigen. TCRB transcripts that were expressed got sequenced, as all of the isolated RNA had been reverse transcribed. Using immunoSEQ multiplex PCR, the repertoire was profiled, and TCRdb retains in-frame clones only, with some absent. The sample carries 600,000 to 700,000 clones, 13% recorded once. Sequences were obtained from naive CD4+ T cells from blood. Source of these receptors: a man aged 18 to 30 with type 1 diabetes.

The V gene is TRBV7-9, the J gene TRBJ1-1, with unresolved D. Trimming stripped 1 base from V and 8 bases from J, with 8 bases between. Germline lookup yields CDR1 SEHNR and CDR2 FQNEAQ (reference sequence). This CDR3 comprises 12 residues. CDR3 sequence (DNA): TGTGCCAGCAGCTTAGTGGCATCAGAAGCTTTCTTT. Translating gives CASSLVASEAFF.

The chain is built from TRBV5-1 and TRBJ1-4, with D possibly being TRBD1 (5 bases). There are 14 residues in the CDR3. Trimming took 3 bases from V and 5 from J, leaving 11 bases between them. Germline values: CDR1 SGHRS, CDR2 YFSETQ. CDR3 coding DNA: TGCGCCAGCAGCTCGACAGACGGGAATGAAAAACTGTTTTTT. Its translation: CASSSTDGNEKLFF.

This rearrangement joins TRBV29-1 to TRBJ1-1, with 8 bases lining up with TRBD1. With 5 bases clipped from V and 5 bases from J, the junction kept 4 bases outside the gene matches. CDR1 is SQVTM and CDR2 is ANQGSEA in the germline V gene. The CDR3 is 12 residues long. The CDR3: CSVPRGQTEAFF. The CDR3 DNA reads TGCAGCGTTCCCAGGGGGCAGACTGAAGCTTTCTTT.

The chain employs TRBV15 and TRBJ1-2, with 9 bases fitting TRBD1. V lost 0 bases to trimming and J lost 6 bases; unmatched junction nucleotides: 5. The CDR3 has 15 amino acids. Germline V gene data show CDR1 as LNHNV and CDR2 as YYDKDF (reference sequence). Written as DNA, the CDR3 is TGTGCCACCAGCAGAGATCGGGGACAGGGAAATGGCTACACCTTC. It encodes CATSRDRGQGNGYTF.

The genes are TRBV5-1 and TRBJ2-7; D is ambiguous. This CDR3 has 14 amino acids. Between the trimmed V and J ends, which lost 0 bases and 3 bases, there was a span of 10 bases. Germline V CDR1 and CDR2: SGHRS, YFSETQ. CDR3 sequence reads: CASSLGQTLYEQYF. DNA for the CDR3: TGCGCCAGCAGCTTGGGACAAACCCTCTACGAGCAGTACTTC.

This clone was found a few times. DNA for the CDR3: TGTGCCAGCTCGCCCCCGCGCGGGGGACAATACAATGAGCAGTTCTTC. It yields the protein CASSPPRGGQYNEQFF. This chain joins TRBV18 and TRBJ2-1; D may be TRBD2 (7 bases). CDR3 length: 16 residues. The V end lost 6 bases, the J end lost 4 bases, and 19 bases lay between the germline ends. Germline CDR1 is KGHSH and CDR2 is LQKENI.

With respect to this clone: At the DNA level, this CDR3 is encoded by other sequences in the same sample as well. The chain recombines TRBV25-1 with TRBJ2-2, with D perhaps being TRBD1 or TRBD2 (6 bases each). Germline CDR1 and CDR2: MGHDK and SYGVNS. The CDR3 consists of 15 residues. The ends were cut back, 1 base at V and 3 bases at J, with 9 bases in the middle. The CDR3 spells CASSELGGYTGELFF. CDR3 nucleotide sequence: TGTGCCAGCAGTGAATTAGGGGGGTACACCGGGGAGCTGTTTTTT.

V gene TRBV29-1 combines with J gene TRBJ1-5, with D uncertain. The length of the CDR3 is 14 residues. Germline CDR1 SQVTM, CDR2 ANQGSEA. V was pared by 4 bases and J by 3 bases, with 13 bases between. As DNA, the CDR3 is TGCAGCGTTGGGTCCGGGGTAGACAATCAGCCCCAGCATTTT. It specifies CSVGSGVDNQPQHF. The whole variable domain, filled in from reference TRBV29-1 and TRBJ1-5, reads SAVISQKPSRDICQRGTSLTIQCQVDSQVTMMFWYRQQPGQSLTLIATANQGSEATYESGFVIDKFPISRPNLTFSTLTVSNMSPEDSSIYLCSVGSGVDNQPQHFGDGTRLSIL.

As to this clone: A read error may explain this, as a much larger clone is one base away. V is TRBV7-2 and J is TRBJ2-1, with D hard to call. Trimming took 8 bases from V and 0 from J, leaving 2 bases between them. The CDR3 consists of 11 residues. Germline V gene data show CDR1 as SGHTA and CDR2 as FQGNSA. Here the CDR3 DNA reads TGTGCCAGCCGCTCCTACAATGAGCAGTTCTTC. Residues: CASRSYNEQFF.

The genes are TRBV28 and TRBJ1-1; D remains unclear. The CDR3 has 12 residues. Germline CDR1 reads MDHEN; CDR2 reads SYDVKM. V lost 5 bases, J lost 11 bases, and 15 bases lay in between. The CDR3 loop reads CASSPLGLRAFF. In nucleotides, the CDR3 is TGTGCCAGCAGTCCCCTGGGGTTACGGGCTTTCTTT.

This clone occurred once. The chain recombines TRBV28 with TRBJ2-7; either TRBD1 or TRBD2 may fit D (6 bases each). CDR3 size: 14 residues. Germline CDR1 reads MDHEN; CDR2 reads SYDVKM. Trimming cost V 6 bases and J 5 bases, with 17 bases left between them. DNA for the CDR3: TGTGCCAGCAGCCCCGGGGGCTCACAGGACGAGCAGTACTTC. Translated: CASSPGGSQDEQYF.

The table lists this clone with a few counts. The rearrangement links TRBV7-9 to TRBJ2-6; maybe TRBD1 (6 bases). Germline V gene sequence: CDR1 SEHNR, CDR2 FQNEAQ (reference sequence). This CDR3 has 15 amino acids. Trimming shortened V by 5 bases and J by 2 bases, and 10 bases separated the two germline ends. CDR3 in DNA: TGTGCCAGCAGCCAACACAGGGCTGGGGCCAACGTCCTGACTTTC. It translates to CASSQHRAGANVLTF. The entire variable domain, with the rest obtained from reference TRBV7-9 and TRBJ2-6, is as follows: DTGVSQNPRHKITKRGQNVTFRCDPISEHNRLYWYRQTLGQGPEFLTYFQNEAQLEKSRLLSDRFSAERPKGSFSTLEIQRTEQGDSAMYLCASSQHRAGANVLTFGAGSRLTVL.

The rearrangement uses TRBV10-3 and TRBJ2-7, with 9 bases matching TRBD1. The CDR3 has 14 amino acids. Per germline, CDR1 ENHRY and CDR2 SYGVKD. J was trimmed by 4 bases and V by 6 bases; bases with no gene match: 7. CDR3 region: CAISPGTGIYEQYF. The CDR3 region has the DNA TGTGCCATCAGCCCCGGGACAGGGATTTACGAGCAGTACTTC.

This clone has only a few counts. CDR3 residues: CASTRDSSNTGELFF. Here the CDR3 DNA reads TGTGCCAGCACCCGGGACAGTTCGAACACCGGGGAGCTGTTTTTT. The chain combines TRBV2 with TRBJ2-2, with TRBD1 matching over 7 bases. The CDR3 length is 15 residues. Losses at the gene ends were 7 bases for V and 0 bases for J; bases not matched to a gene: 5. CDR1 SNHLY and CDR2 FYNNEI come from the germline V gene.

This chain links TRBV7-6 with TRBJ1-6, with D maybe TRBD1 (6 bases). Looked up from germline, CDR1 is SGHVS and CDR2 is FNYEAQ. The CDR3 sequence is 12 residues long. The ends were cut back, 11 bases at V and 5 bases at J, with 10 bases in the middle. CDR3 residues: CAVGADNSPLHF. In nucleotides, the CDR3 is TGTGCCGTGGGGGCAGATAATTCACCCCTCCACTTT.